This T cell receptor (beta chain) stems from a study of OX40 agonist ivuxolimab in advanced cancers. About the study: Cohort: roughly 80% men, mean age approximately 64, aged roughly 23 to 90. Study-wide points: CD8+ T cells were the subset that, on average, had more expanded clones than CD4+.

Data came from immunoSEQ multiplex PCR; TCRdb stores just in-frame clones and leaves some out. The table lists tens of thousands of clones, around 87% of them singletons, with roughly an eighth in the top ten. On this clone itself: Its antigen is unknown.

The sequence was collected from an adult with an advanced solid tumor such as melanoma, head and neck, liver or kidney cancer. Material: CD4+ or CD8+ T cells sorted from blood, obtained in a trial of the OX40 agonist ivuxolimab.

The CDR3 region has the DNA TGTGCCAGTGCGGGACTAGCGGGAGGGCCAGGCTCCTACAATGAGCAGTTCTTC. Encoded protein: CASAGLAGGPGSYNEQFF. This sequence joins TRBV19 and TRBJ2-1; 16 bases are a match to TRBD2. CDR1 is LNHDA and CDR2 is SQIVND in the germline V gene (reference sequence). CDR3 size: 18 residues. J gave up 0 bases and V 8 bases, and 7 bases lay outside the gene matches.